This paragraph reports one TCR beta chain. How the authors handled the data: Cell counts per sample came from amplifying reference gene primers. This table comes from immunoSEQ multiplex PCR, and its TCRdb copy is limited to in-frame clones, with some not included. For V, J and clone size, that table is used; D and trimming come from the DNA. The data show some 73,000 clones, around 67% seen once. These data originate in a study of blood T cell repertoires in COVID-19. The wider study: Samples came from the United States, Italy and Spain, spanning acute and convalescent COVID-19. Sources were T cells, B-cell-depleted T cells, or PBMCs; the material itself was cDNA or gDNA.

The CDR3 loop spans 13 amino acids. CDR1 and CDR2 from the germline V gene are SGHTA and FQGNSA. Trimming took off 5 bases at V and 7 bases at J, with 12 bases between the two ends. Input material: peripheral blood. The V gene is TRBV7-2, the J gene TRBJ1-5; tentative D call: TRBD1 (6 bases). The TCR sequence derives from a man aged 55-75 years with acute or convalescent COVID-19. CDR3 coding DNA: TGTGCCAGCAGCCGACAGGTGAGCCAGCCCCAGCATTTT. It is translated as CASSRQVSQPQHF.